The present TCR beta chain was sequenced within a study of cytomegalovirus exposure and HLA in healthy donors (dated by TCRdb to the late 2010s). Concerning the study at large: The roughly 650 repertoires of the first cohort and the roughly 120 validation repertoires were produced on the same platform, according to a later analysis. In addition to the first cohort of 650 to 750 subjects, a separate validation cohort of 120 different subjects was used. The study combined high-throughput TCR immunosequencing, statistical association of individual TCRs with disease status, and machine learning to predict cytomegalovirus infection status. The study was designed to test whether signatures of past pathogen exposure could be identified by cataloging public T cell receptors. Study-wide findings and limitations: In both the original and validation cohorts, the classifier was reported to diagnose cytomegalovirus status with high specificity and sensitivity. Most TCR sequences were seen in very few donors, while some public TCRs were found in many individuals. Of the cluster scores, 94% were above 0 in a later analysis, which found that TCRs clustered in the first cohort also tended to co-occur in the 120 validation repertoires. The validation cohort had no HLA typing available for a later analysis, so co-occurrence within that cohort was assessed over all 120 or so repertoires. Three of the identified cytomegalovirus-associated TCR beta chains were confirmed in vitro to be specific for cytomegalovirus antigens. The authors suggested that the approach could potentially be extended to other disease states and immunological phenotypes. A total of fewer than 200 TCR beta chains were listed by the study as associated with cytomegalovirus.

Donors formed part of the validation cohort, which comprised 120 subjects and was distinct from the first cohort of under 850 subjects. In the case of this clone: Its antigen remains undetermined. Base qualities are not recorded, but no much larger clone differs from it by a single base.

Receptors were amplified or captured by the immunoSEQ multiplex PCR assay. The original methods were these. To diagnose cytomegalovirus status from the catalog of TCR beta chain sequences, a statistical classification framework was built. TCRdb retrieved this table from immuneACCESS and kept in-frame rearrangements only. Not all clones are present; in checked studies, unresolved V genes account for under half, and no reason is known for the remainder. Clone size and the V and J calls come from that table; the DNA yielded D and trimming. A total of tens of thousands of clones appear in this sample, approximately 90% of them only once. The top ten hold around 1.7% of the sample. This receptor was obtained from a woman under 30 in good health and CMV-seronegative. The sequenced material came from PBMCs.

The encoded CDR3 is CASSLDRDYGYTF. The nucleotides read TGTGCCAGCAGCTTGGACAGGGACTATGGCTACACCTTC. The chain is made from TRBV7-3 and TRBJ1-2; TRBD1 fits 8 bases in the junction. From cysteine to phenylalanine, the CDR3 is 13 amino acids long. The retained sequence is limited to the CDR3, 39 bases, with the frame set at the first base. Ends trimmed: V by 3 bases, J by 3 bases; bases unmatched to a gene: 0. From the germline V gene, CDR1 is SGHTA and CDR2 is FQGTGA.